This T cell receptor (beta chain) was sequenced for a study of cytomegalovirus exposure and HLA in healthy donors. Regarding the study as a whole: A later examination showed that TCR association rates differed by HLA locus, with DRB1 most and HLA-C fewest.

The PCR employed 60 Vbeta primers together with 13 Jbeta primers. This table comes from immunoSEQ multiplex PCR, and its TCRdb copy is limited to in-frame clones, with some not included. The listing records 120,000 to 150,000 clones. As to this clone: The antigen is unknown.

The CDR3 covers 15 residues. Germline V gene data show CDR1 as KGHSH and CDR2 as LQKENI. The V and J ends lost 4 bases and 6 bases, in that order; junction bases with no gene match: 11. The sample taken for sequencing was PBMCs. The receptor comes from a woman between 50 and 59 years old in good health and CMV-seronegative. The chain combines TRBV18 with TRBJ1-1; 7 nucleotides match TRBD1. CDR3 protein: CASSRRQGSDPEAFF. The CDR3 nucleotides are TGTGCCAGCTCACGTAGACAGGGTTCGGACCCTGAAGCTTTCTTT.